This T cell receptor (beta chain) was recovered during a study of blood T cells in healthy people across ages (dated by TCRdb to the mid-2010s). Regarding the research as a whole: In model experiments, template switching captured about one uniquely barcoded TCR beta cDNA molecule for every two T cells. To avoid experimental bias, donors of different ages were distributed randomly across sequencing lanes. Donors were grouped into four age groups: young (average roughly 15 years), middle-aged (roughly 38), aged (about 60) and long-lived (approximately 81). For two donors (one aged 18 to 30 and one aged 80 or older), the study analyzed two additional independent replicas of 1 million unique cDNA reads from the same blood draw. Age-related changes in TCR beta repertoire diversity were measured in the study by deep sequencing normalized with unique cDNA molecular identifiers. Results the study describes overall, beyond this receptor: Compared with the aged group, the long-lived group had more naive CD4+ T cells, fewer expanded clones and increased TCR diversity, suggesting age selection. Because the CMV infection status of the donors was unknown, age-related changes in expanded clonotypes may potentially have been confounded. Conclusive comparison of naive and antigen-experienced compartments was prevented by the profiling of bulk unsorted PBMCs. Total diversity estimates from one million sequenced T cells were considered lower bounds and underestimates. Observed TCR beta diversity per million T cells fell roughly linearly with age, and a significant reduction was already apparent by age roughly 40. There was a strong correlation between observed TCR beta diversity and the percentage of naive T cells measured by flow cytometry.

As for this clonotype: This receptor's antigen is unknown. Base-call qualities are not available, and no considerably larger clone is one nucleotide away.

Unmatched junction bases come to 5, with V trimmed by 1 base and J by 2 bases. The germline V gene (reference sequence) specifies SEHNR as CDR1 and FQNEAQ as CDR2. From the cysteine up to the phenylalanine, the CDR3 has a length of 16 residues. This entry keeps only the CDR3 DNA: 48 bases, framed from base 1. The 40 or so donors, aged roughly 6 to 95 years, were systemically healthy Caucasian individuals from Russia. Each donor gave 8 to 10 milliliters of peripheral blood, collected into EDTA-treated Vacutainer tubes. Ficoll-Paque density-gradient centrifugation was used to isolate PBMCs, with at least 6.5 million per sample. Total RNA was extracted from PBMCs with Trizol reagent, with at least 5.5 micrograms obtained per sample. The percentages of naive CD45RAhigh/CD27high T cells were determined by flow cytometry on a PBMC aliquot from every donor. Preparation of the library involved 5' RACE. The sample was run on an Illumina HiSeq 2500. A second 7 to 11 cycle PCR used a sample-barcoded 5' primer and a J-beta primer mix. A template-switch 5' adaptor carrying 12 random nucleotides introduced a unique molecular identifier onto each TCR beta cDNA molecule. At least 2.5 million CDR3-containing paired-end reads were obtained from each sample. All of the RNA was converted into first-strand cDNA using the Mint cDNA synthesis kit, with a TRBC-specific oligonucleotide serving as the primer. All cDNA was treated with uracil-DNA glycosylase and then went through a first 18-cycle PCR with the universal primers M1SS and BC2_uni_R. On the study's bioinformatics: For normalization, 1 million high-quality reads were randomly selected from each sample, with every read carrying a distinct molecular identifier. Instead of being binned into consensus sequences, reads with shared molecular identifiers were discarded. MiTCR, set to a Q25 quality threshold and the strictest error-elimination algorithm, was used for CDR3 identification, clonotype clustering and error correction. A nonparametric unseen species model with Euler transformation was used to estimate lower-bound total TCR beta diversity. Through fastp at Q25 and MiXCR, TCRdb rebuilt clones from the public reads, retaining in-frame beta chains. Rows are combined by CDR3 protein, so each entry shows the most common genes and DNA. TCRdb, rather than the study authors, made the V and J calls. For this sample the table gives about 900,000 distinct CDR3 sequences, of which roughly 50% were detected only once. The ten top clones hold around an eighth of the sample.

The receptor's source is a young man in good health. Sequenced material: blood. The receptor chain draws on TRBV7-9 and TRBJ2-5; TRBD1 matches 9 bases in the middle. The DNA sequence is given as TGTGCCAGCAGCTTAGACTTCGGGACAGGGCAAGAGACCCAGTACTTC. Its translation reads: CASSLDFGTGQETQYF.